This TCR beta chain was captured by sequencing in a study of immune evolution from preneoplasia to lung adenocarcinoma (dated by TCRdb to the early 2020s). General notes on the study: HLA loss of heterozygosity was observed in roughly 7%, 15% and 33% of AIS, MIA and ADC lesions, respectively, and was not observed in any AAH lesions. Immune contexture across lung adenocarcinoma precursors and invasive adenocarcinoma was profiled using immune gene expression, TCR sequencing and multiplex immunofluorescence. Resected precursor lesions (AAH, AIS, MIA) and invasive adenocarcinomas were each compared against paired morphologically normal lung tissue. The sample size was set by how many specimens were available, not by a prior power calculation. Whole exome sequencing and methylation data from the same cohort of nodules were integrated with the immune data. A total of around 58 patients with pulmonary nodules who underwent surgical resection were included in the overall cohort. TCR sequencing data were obtained from around 51 patients. According to the study, fewer than 130 samples went through TCR sequencing. POLYSOLVER was used to infer Class I HLA alleles from exome data, and LOHHLA was used to detect allele-specific HLA loss.

CDR1 and CDR2 were assigned from the germline V gene (reference sequence) as SEHNR and FQNEAQ. The junction shows trimming of 5 bases on V and 3 bases on J, plus 5 bases between the germline ends. The CDR3 contains 11 residues, cysteine and phenylalanine counted. The kept DNA is CDR3 alone, 33 bases in frame from the first base. The immunoSEQ hsTCRbeta Kit was used to sequence TCR beta CDR3 regions from DNA. The paper's data handling went like this. TCR sequencing data were analysed with the ImmunoSEQ Analyzer. T cell clonality was defined as 1 minus Pielou's evenness, calculated on productive rearrangements. The inverse Simpson index, applied to productive templates, was used to measure T cell diversity. T cell density was expressed as TCR beta template counts normalized to usable DNA, with usable DNA estimated by amplifying and sequencing housekeeping genes. TCR metrics were compared across histologic stages using two-sided Kruskal-Wallis tests. Not all clones reach the TCRdb copy of this immuneACCESS table, which keeps in-frame sequences only. Checked studies attribute under half of the gap to unresolved V genes and leave the rest unexplained. The V and J calls and the clone size are those of that table, but D and trimming were determined from the DNA. The sample yields 9,000 to 10,000 clones; about three quarters were counted once. Around 5.2% of the sample is held by the ten biggest clonotypes.

Resection was performed on patients in Japan or China between the mid-2010s and the late 2010s. Histologic diagnosis of each case was confirmed independently by two lung cancer pathologists on H&E slides. To enrich premalignant or tumor cells for nucleic acid extraction, macro-dissection was performed after pathologic assessment. FFPE tissue was used for DNA isolation with the AllPrep DNA/RNA FFPE Kit. On this clone: It lacks a known antigen. No clone much larger than this one lies a single base away; base qualities are absent.

Broader findings and caveats from the paper: KRAS-mutant nodules showed the highest T cell clonality compared with EGFR-mutant or double wild-type lesions. Clonality was highest in normal lung, while later-stage lesions appeared to show lower clonality but higher T cell density and diversity. The findings reflected association rather than direct causation, and larger cohorts with long-term follow-up and longitudinal biopsies were considered necessary. The highest top T cell clone frequencies were observed in normal lung, and a progressive decrease in top T cell clone frequencies appeared to occur from AAH through AIS, MIA and invasive adenocarcinoma. Because all patients were from Japan and China, applicability to Western populations was uncertain.

The source of this sequence is a person aged 65 to 85 with lung adenocarcinoma. Some clones in this sample may be carry-over from other donors' samples. The chain was built from TRBV7-9 and TRBJ2-7; no D gene call is confident. Sequenced material: FFPE minimally invasive lung adenocarcinoma tissue. In the paper's terms, the cell subset or site label means: micro-invasive lung adenocarcinoma (MIA). The DNA reads TGTGCCAGCAGCCTGAACTACGAGCAGTACTTC. It encodes CASSLNYEQYF.